This entry describes one TCR beta chain. This clone's antigen is unknown. It has no much larger one-base neighbor in the sample; base qualities were not kept. The sample belongs to a study of blood T cell repertoires in COVID-19 (dated by TCRdb to the early 2020s). About the study as a whole: Samples from collaborators originated in the United States, Italy and Spain and spanned both the acute and convalescent phases of COVID-19. The repertoires were released in a freely available public database intended as a resource for research on the immune response to SARS-CoV-2. Samples were obtained from the ongoing ImmuneRACE study (first 160 participants) and from approximately 1,200 subjects provided by 6 global collaborators. Deeply sampled blood TCRbeta repertoires from subjects exposed to, actively infected with, or recovered from COVID-19 were included in the dataset. The material from the prospective study consisted of cDNA or gDNA derived from T cells, B-cell-depleted T cells, or PBMCs. Sample metadata almost always included a de-identified subject ID, COVID-19 status, age in years and sex. Where available, HLA class I and class II types were obtained from metadata supplied by the sample provider rather than from assay-based typing. The paper's findings and limits, for the study overall: The amount of clinical and demographic metadata varied by source and participant and was provided uncurated.

Samples from volunteer blood donors who had recovered from COVID-19 were contributed by a second Seattle source. Collaborating institutions collected whole blood in K2EDTA tubes following their own protocols. For TCRbeta analysis, collaborator samples were shipped as frozen whole blood, as isolated PBMCs, or as DNA extracted from either sample type. TCRbeta CDR3 regions were amplified from genomic DNA using the immunoSEQ Assay, a bias-controlled multiplex PCR. Under the source paper's analysis protocol: Within the assay, amplification of reference gene primers was used to estimate how many nucleated cells each sample contained. Sequence reads were collapsed and filtered to measure the absolute abundance of every unique TCRbeta CDR3 rearrangement. Productive Simpson clonality was computed per sample as the square root of Simpson's diversity index over productive rearrangements. The clones in this table, taken by TCRdb from immuneACCESS, are in-frame only. Not every clone is retained; where verified, under half of the shortfall comes from an unresolved V gene, and the cause of the rest is unknown. V and J calls and clone size are as listed in that table; D and trimming were resolved from the DNA. The sample contains about 170,000 clones, about four fifths of them found a single time. The ten largest clones represent approximately 18% of the sample.

The CDR3 numbers 13 residues from cysteine through phenylalanine. Kept here is only the CDR3 DNA, which spans 39 bases and is read in frame from base 1. For this chain, trimming is 8 bases at the V end and 0 bases at the J end, and the number of junction bases without a gene match is 3. In the germline V gene, CDR1 corresponds to MNHEY and CDR2 to SVGAGI. The material sequenced was peripheral blood. The chain links TRBV6-5 with TRBJ1-1, with 7 middle bases fitting TRBD1. The sequence was collected from a woman in her sixties or seventies who had recovered from COVID-19. The nucleotides are TGTGCCAGCCGGGACAGCATGAACACTGAAGCTTTCTTT. This is translated as CASRDSMNTEAFF.